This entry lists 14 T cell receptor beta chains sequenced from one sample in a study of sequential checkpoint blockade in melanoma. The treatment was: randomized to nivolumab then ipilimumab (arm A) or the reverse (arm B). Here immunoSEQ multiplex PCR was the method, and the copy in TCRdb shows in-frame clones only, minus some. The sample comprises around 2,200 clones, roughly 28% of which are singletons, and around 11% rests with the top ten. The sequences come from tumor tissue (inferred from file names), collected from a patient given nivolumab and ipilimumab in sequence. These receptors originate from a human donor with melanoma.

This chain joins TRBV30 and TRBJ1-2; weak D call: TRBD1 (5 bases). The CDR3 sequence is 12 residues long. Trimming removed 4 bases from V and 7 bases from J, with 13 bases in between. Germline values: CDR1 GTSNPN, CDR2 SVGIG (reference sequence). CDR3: CAWTTGRVGYTF. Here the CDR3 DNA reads TGTGCCTGGACTACGGGGCGGGTTGGCTACACCTTC.

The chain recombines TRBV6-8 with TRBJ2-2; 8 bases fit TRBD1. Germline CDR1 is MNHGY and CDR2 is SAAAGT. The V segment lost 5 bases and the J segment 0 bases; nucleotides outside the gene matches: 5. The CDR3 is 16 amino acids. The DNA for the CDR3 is TGTGCCAGCAGTCGCGGACAGGGATCGAACACCGGGGAGCTGTTTTTT. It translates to CASSRGQGSNTGELFF.

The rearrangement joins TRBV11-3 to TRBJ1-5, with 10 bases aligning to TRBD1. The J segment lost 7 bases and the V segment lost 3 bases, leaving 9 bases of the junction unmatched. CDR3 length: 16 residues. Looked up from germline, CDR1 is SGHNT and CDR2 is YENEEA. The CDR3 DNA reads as TGTGCCAGCAGCTTGGGGACAGGGGTATCGGGCCAGCCCCAGCATTTT. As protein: CASSLGTGVSGQPQHF.

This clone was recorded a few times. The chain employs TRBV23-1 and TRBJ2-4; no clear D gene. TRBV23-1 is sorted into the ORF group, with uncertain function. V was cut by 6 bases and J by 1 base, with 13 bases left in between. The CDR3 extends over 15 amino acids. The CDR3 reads CASSFLYGAKNIQYF. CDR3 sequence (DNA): TGCGCCAGCAGCTTTCTGTATGGCGCCAAAAACATTCAGTACTTC.

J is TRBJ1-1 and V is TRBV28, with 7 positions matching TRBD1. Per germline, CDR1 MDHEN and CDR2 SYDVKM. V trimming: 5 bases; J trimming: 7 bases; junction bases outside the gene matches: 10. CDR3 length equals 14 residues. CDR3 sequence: CASSVRRGLGEAFF. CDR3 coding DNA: TGTGCCAGCAGTGTACGTAGGGGGCTTGGTGAAGCTTTCTTT.

CDR3 nucleotides: TGTGCCAGCAGCTTAAACCCCTGGGGGGATGAAAAACTGTTTTTT. It yields the protein CASSLNPWGDEKLFF. The rearrangement joins TRBV7-7 to TRBJ1-4; D is perhaps TRBD1 (5 bases). This CDR3 is built from 15 residues. The ends were cut back, 2 bases at V and 6 bases at J, with 13 bases in the middle. The germline V gene encodes CDR1 SSHAT and CDR2 FNYEAQ (reference sequence).

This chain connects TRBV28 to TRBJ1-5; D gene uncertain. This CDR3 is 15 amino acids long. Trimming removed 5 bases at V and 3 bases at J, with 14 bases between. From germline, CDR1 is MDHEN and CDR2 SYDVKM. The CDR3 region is CASSLTRAFNQPQHF. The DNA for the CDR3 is TGTGCCAGCAGTCTCACCCGGGCCTTCAATCAGCCCCAGCATTTT.

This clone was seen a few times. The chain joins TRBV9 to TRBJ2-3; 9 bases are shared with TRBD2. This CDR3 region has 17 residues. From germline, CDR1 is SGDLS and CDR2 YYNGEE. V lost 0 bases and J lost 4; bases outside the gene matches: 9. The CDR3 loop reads CASSVEGGGALSDTQYF. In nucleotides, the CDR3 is TGTGCCAGCAGCGTAGAGGGCGGGGGGGCCCTCTCAGATACGCAGTATTTT.

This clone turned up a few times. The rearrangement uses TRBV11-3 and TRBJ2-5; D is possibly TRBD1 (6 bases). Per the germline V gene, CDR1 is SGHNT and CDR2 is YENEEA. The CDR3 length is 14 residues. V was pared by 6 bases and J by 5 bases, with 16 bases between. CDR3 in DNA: TGTGCCAGCAGTTCTCAACAGGGTTTGGAGACCCAGTACTTC. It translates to CASSSQQGLETQYF.

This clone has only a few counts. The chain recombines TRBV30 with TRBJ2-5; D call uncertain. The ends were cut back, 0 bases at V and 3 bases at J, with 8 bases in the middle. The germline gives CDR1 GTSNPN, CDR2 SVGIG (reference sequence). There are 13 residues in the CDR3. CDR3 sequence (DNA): TGTGCCTGGAGTGTTACAGAAAAAGAGACCCAGTACTTC. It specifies CAWSVTEKETQYF.

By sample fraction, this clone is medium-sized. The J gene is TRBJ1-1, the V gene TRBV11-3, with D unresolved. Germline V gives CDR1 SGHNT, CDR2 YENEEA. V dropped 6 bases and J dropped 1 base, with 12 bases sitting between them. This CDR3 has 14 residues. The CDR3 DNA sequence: TGTGCCAGCAGGGGGAGTAACGGGAACACTGAAGCTTTCTTT. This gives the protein CASRGSNGNTEAFF.

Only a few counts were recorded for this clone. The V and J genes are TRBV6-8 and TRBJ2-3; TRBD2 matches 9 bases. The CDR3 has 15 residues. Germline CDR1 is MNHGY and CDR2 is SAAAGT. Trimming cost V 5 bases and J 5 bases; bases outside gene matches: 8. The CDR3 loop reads CASSEAGGPIDTQYF. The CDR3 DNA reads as TGTGCCAGCAGTGAGGCGGGGGGGCCAATAGATACGCAGTATTTT.

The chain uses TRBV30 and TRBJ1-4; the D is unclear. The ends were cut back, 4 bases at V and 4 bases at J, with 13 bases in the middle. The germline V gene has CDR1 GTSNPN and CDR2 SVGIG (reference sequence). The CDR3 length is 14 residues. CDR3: CAWKKVTNNEKLFF. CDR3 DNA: TGTGCCTGGAAGAAGGTGACGAATAATGAAAAACTGTTTTTT.

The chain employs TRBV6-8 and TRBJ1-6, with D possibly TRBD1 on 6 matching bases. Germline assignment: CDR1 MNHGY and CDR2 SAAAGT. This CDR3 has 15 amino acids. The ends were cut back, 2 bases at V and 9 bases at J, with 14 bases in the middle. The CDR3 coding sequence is TGTGCCAGCAGTTACGATACAGGGCAATCTTCACCCCTCCACTTT. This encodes CASSYDTGQSSPLHF.